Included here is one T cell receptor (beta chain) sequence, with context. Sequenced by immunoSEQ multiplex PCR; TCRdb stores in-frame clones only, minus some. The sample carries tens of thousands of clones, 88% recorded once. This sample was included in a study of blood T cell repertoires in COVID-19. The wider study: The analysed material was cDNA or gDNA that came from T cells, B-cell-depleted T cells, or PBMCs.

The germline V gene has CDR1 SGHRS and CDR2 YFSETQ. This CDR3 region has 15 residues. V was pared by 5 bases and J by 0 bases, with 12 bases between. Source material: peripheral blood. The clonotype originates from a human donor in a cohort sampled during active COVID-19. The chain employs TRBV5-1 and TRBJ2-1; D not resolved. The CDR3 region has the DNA TGCGCCAGCAGTGTGTCCCCCGGCTCCTACAATGAGCAGTTCTTC. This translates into CASSVSPGSYNEQFF.